The rows below give T cell receptor beta chains drawn from one sample of a study of shared clonotypes between healthy human individuals. Sequenced by immunoSEQ multiplex PCR; TCRdb stores in-frame clones only, minus some. The sample has millions of clones; approximately 93% are singletons. The sequenced sample was naive CD4+ T cells from PBMCs. All receptors come from a young man in good health. Some clones in this sample may be carry-over from other donors' samples. The CDR3 runs from the conserved cysteine through the conserved F or W. The D gene is left open where the match is weak. The size of a clone is reported for some rows only, either as once, few or many, or as a class for expanded clones.

V,size,J,D,DNA,CDR3
TRBV18,few,TRBJ1-1,TRBD1,TGTGCCAGCTCACCTGATGTCGAGGGACAGAGGGTAGGAGCTTTCTTT,CASSPDVEGQRVGAFF
TRBV28,NA,TRBJ1-2,NA,TGTGCCAGCAGTTTCAAAGGGACAAGGTACGGCTACACCTTC,CASSFKGTRYGYTF
TRBV4-1,NA,TRBJ2-7,NA,TGCGCCAGCAGCCTCCGCCGGGTAACAGGCGAGCAGTACTTC,CASSLRRVTGEQYF
TRBV30,NA,TRBJ1-3,TRBD1,TGTGCCTGGTCCCAGGGGGCACCTGGAAACACCATATATTTT,CAWSQGAPGNTIYF
TRBV28,NA,TRBJ1-4,TRBD1,TGTGCCAGCAGTCAGGGACAGGCCTATGAAAAACTGTTTTTT,CASSQGQAYEKLFF
TRBV29-1,NA,TRBJ2-1,NA,TGCAGCGTTGCGGTCACCCCGGGGATTCTCAACAATGAGCAGTTCTTC,CSVAVTPGILNNEQFF
TRBV6-1,NA,TRBJ1-4,NA,TGTGCCAGCAGAGACCCTAATGAAAAACTGTTTTTT,CASRDPNEKLFF
TRBV27,NA,TRBJ2-7,TRBD2,TGTGCCAGCAGTTTATTCAGCGGGATTCTAGGCTACGAGCAGTACTTC,CASSLFSGILGYEQYF
TRBV6-4,NA,TRBJ2-1,NA,TGTGCCAGCAGTGATGGTCTGTCCAATGAGCAGTTCTTC,CASSDGLSNEQFF
TRBV18,once,TRBJ2-7,NA,TGTGCCAGCTCACCGCCGTTTAGGGACGCCTTCGAGCAGTACTTC,CASSPPFRDAFEQYF
TRBV5-1,NA,TRBJ2-7,TRBD1,TGCGCCAGCAGCTGGGGACAGGGCTACGAGCAGTACTTC,CASSWGQGYEQYF
TRBV5-6,NA,TRBJ2-2,NA,TGTGCCAGCAGCTTGGTGGGCGGGGAGCTGTTTTTT,CASSLVGGELFF
TRBV30,few,TRBJ2-7,NA,TGTGCCTGGGGGGGACGGGGCTCCTACGAGCAGTACTTC,CAWGGRGSYEQYF
TRBV14,few,TRBJ1-2,NA,TGTGCCAGCAGCCAAGCTTTCCTCGTGGGCTACACCTTC,CASSQAFLVGYTF
TRBV28,NA,TRBJ2-1,TRBD2,TGTGCCAGCAGTCCAGCGGGACTCTCCTACAATGAGCAGTTCTTC,CASSPAGLSYNEQFF
TRBV27,NA,TRBJ2-3,TRBD2,TGTGCCAGCACCAGTAGCGGGAGACCCAGCACAGATACGCAGTATTTT,CASTSSGRPSTDTQYF
TRBV2,once,TRBJ2-7,TRBD1,TGTGCCAGCAGTGTTCAGGGGGCTGGAATCTACGAGCAGTACTTC,CASSVQGAGIYEQYF
TRBV30,NA,TRBJ2-7,NA,TGTGCCTGGAGTCCATCCCCCTACGGACAGGAGCAGTACTTC,CAWSPSPYGQEQYF
TRBV29-1,NA,TRBJ2-1,NA,TGCAGCGTTGACGGAACTAGGGGGATAGATGAGCAGTTCTTC,CSVDGTRGIDEQFF
TRBV19,NA,TRBJ2-2,NA,TGTGCCAGTAGTCTTGCCCGGGAGCTGTTTTTT,CASSLARELFF
TRBV28,NA,TRBJ2-1,TRBD1,TGTGCCAGCAGTTTAGCCCCGACAGGGCTCAATGAGCAGTTCTTC,CASSLAPTGLNEQFF
TRBV7-2,few,TRBJ2-3,TRBD1,TGTGCCAGCAGCTTAAACAGGGGCGACACAGATACGCAGTATTTT,CASSLNRGDTDTQYF
TRBV19,NA,TRBJ1-1,NA,TGTGCCAGTAGTAGGCCCGCGCAGAACACTGAAGCTTTCTTT,CASSRPAQNTEAFF
TRBV5-6,NA,TRBJ2-7,TRBD2,TGTGCCAGCAGCTTTCGCGGGATCGGCGGGAGGGCCTACGAGCAGTACTTC,CASSFRGIGGRAYEQYF
TRBV10-3,NA,TRBJ1-3,NA,TGTGCCATCAGTGAGTCCAAGACACCTGGAAACACCATATATTTT,CAISESKTPGNTIYF
TRBV19,NA,TRBJ2-7,TRBD1,TGTGCCAGTAGGAAGACAGGGGACGCCTACGAGCAGTACTTC,CASRKTGDAYEQYF
TRBV30,NA,TRBJ1-1,NA,TGTGCCTGGAACCGTGTTGCGGTAAACACTGAAGCTTTCTTT,CAWNRVAVNTEAFF
TRBV2,NA,TRBJ1-1,NA,TGTGCCAGCAGCGAGGCTTTGAACACTGAAGCTTTCTTT,CASSEALNTEAFF
TRBV2,NA,TRBJ2-2,NA,TGTGCCAGCAAACGGGAGAACACCGGGGAGCTGTTTTTT,CASKRENTGELFF
TRBV6-5,NA,TRBJ1-1,TRBD1,TGTGCCAGCAGCAAACAGGGGCTCTTGAACACTGAAGCTTTCTTT,CASSKQGLLNTEAFF
TRBV6-6,NA,TRBJ2-1,NA,TGTGCCAGCAGTTACTCCGGACTGGAGCAGTTCTTC,CASSYSGLEQFF
TRBV7-9,NA,TRBJ1-1,NA,TGTGCCAGCACCTTGGGGGGAATGAACACTGAAGCTTTCTTT,CASTLGGMNTEAFF
TRBV28,NA,TRBJ1-2,NA,TGTGCCAGCAGTCATGGGGGCGGGGGTAAAGCTAACTATGGCTACACCTTC,CASSHGGGGKANYGYTF
TRBV5-6,NA,TRBJ2-1,TRBD1,TGTGCCAGCAGCTTGGTGGGGACAGGGTACAATGAGCAGTTCTTC,CASSLVGTGYNEQFF
TRBV28,NA,TRBJ2-7,NA,TGTGCCAGCAGTTCCTGGACTGATAACCTCCTAAGGGGTAATTCGTACGAGCAGTACTTC,CASSSWTDNLLRGNSYEQYF
TRBV28,once,TRBJ2-2,TRBD2,TGTGCCAGCTGGGGAGGGACGTACACCGGGGAGCTGTTTTTT,CASWGGTYTGELFF
TRBV4-2,NA,TRBJ1-4,NA,TGTGCCAGCAGCCAAGGGGGGTCGCTAAATGAAAAACTGTTTTTT,CASSQGGSLNEKLFF
TRBV7-7,few,TRBJ2-5,NA,TGTGCCAGCAGCGCACTTGGTAGAAGAGAGACCCAGTACTTC,CASSALGRRETQYF
TRBV25-1,few,TRBJ2-5,NA,TGTGCCAGCACCCCGGGGGGCCAGAGGGAGACCCAGTACTTC,CASTPGGQRETQYF
TRBV6-5,NA,TRBJ2-3,TRBD1,TGTGCCAGCAGTTACGGGACAGGGGAGTTAGATACGCAGTATTTT,CASSYGTGELDTQYF
TRBV5-1,NA,TRBJ2-3,NA,TGCGCCAGCAGCGAATATCAAGCGGGCGCTAGCACAGATACGCAGTATTTT,CASSEYQAGASTDTQYF
TRBV21-1,once,TRBJ2-5,NA,TGTGCCAGCAGCAAGGACCCCGAGACCCAGTACTTC,CASSKDPETQYF
TRBV6-6,NA,TRBJ1-5,NA,TGTGCCAGCAGTCCCCCGGGGAGGGATAGCAATCAGCCCCAGCATTTT,CASSPPGRDSNQPQHF
TRBV10-3,few,TRBJ2-2,TRBD1,TGTGCCATCAGTGACCCCGGGACAGGGGTTTCCGGGGAGCTGTTTTTT,CAISDPGTGVSGELFF